The 23 T cell receptor beta chains listed next were all sequenced from one sample in a study of shared clonotypes between healthy human individuals. The assay was immunoSEQ multiplex PCR, and TCRdb's table has in-frame clones only and misses some. The sample has more than 900,000 clones; about 84% are singletons. Sequencing used memory CD4+ T cells from PBMCs. As to subset: CD45RA-negative fraction. These receptors were collected from a man between 18 and 29 years old in good health. Some clones in this sample may be carry-over from other donors' samples.

The chain combines TRBV9 with TRBJ2-3, with D possibly TRBD2 on 5 matching bases. Germline V gene data show CDR1 as SGDLS and CDR2 as YYNGEE. CDR3 length equals 16 residues. V lost 0 bases and J 0 bases, leaving 11 bases between the germline ends. CDR3 sequence reads: CASSVGLARSTDTQYF. The CDR3 DNA reads TGTGCCAGCAGCGTAGGGTTAGCGCGTAGCACAGATACGCAGTATTTT.

This clone has just a few counts. This sequence joins TRBV5-4 and TRBJ1-5; D is unclear. Trimming took off 0 bases at V and 0 bases at J, with 4 bases between the two ends. The germline CDR1 and CDR2 sequences are SGHNT and YYREEE (reference sequence). CDR3 size: 14 residues. This CDR3 reads CASSLDGSNQPQHF. The CDR3 bases are TGTGCCAGCAGCTTGGACGGTAGCAATCAGCCCCAGCATTTT.

The chain joins TRBV4-2 to TRBJ2-1; D may be TRBD1 or TRBD2 (5 bases each). The V and J ends lost 5 bases and 4 bases respectively, with 21 bases between them. Germline loops: CDR1 LGHNA, CDR2 YNFKEQ. The CDR3 loop spans 17 amino acids. CDR3 protein: CASSSPRGAARYNEQFF. The CDR3 DNA reads as TGTGCCAGCAGCTCCCCCCGGGGCGCGGCGAGGTACAATGAGCAGTTCTTC.

V and J are TRBV7-2 and TRBJ2-7, with 7 bases lining up with TRBD2. Trimming at V came to 2 bases and at J to 3 bases, leaving 7 bases not matched to a gene. CDR1 SGHTA and CDR2 FQGNSA come from the germline V gene. The CDR3 runs to 15 residues. Written as DNA, the CDR3 is TGTGCCAGCAGCTTACGTCCTAGCGGAAACTACGAGCAGTACTTC. Protein: CASSLRPSGNYEQYF.

The genes are TRBV7-3 and TRBJ2-7, with D unresolved. V lost 2 bases, J lost 6 bases, and 14 bases lay in between. The CDR3 length is 14 residues. Per germline, CDR1 SGHTA and CDR2 FQGTGA. In DNA form, the CDR3 reads TGTGCCAGCAGCTTATTCCTCTACGGGTCCGAGCAGTACTTC. This translates into CASSLFLYGSEQYF.

J is TRBJ2-1 and V is TRBV5-1, with 9 bases aligning to TRBD2. The V gene end was trimmed by 5 bases and the J gene end by 5 bases; junction bases not matched to a gene: 5. The length of the CDR3 is 14 residues. Germline CDR1 and CDR2: SGHRS and YFSETQ. The CDR3 sequence is CASSRLAGNNEQFF. The CDR3 region has the DNA TGCGCCAGCAGTAGGCTAGCGGGAAACAATGAGCAGTTCTTC.

As concerns this clone: Since a far larger clone is one base different, this is likely a read error. The sample contains more than one DNA sequence encoding this CDR3. This chain connects TRBV28 to TRBJ1-5; no reliable D call. The CDR3 runs to 17 residues. Germline loops: CDR1 MDHEN, CDR2 SYDVKM. Trimming took off 4 bases at V and 1 base at J, with 17 bases between the two ends. The CDR3 loop is CASSSKPAFSSNQPQHF. The CDR3 DNA sequence: TGTGCCAGCAGTTCTAAGCCCGCCTTTAGCAGCAATCAGCCCCAGCATTTT.

Worth noting for this clone: Other DNA variants within this sample encode the same CDR3. The chain combines TRBV4-1 with TRBJ1-5; D unresolved. The V and J ends lost 1 base and 1 base respectively, with 5 bases between them. The germline V gene encodes CDR1 MGHRA and CDR2 YSYEKL. This CDR3 is built from 14 residues. The CDR3 DNA reads as TGCGCCAGCAGCCAAGTTGGCAGCAATCAGCCCCAGCATTTT. As protein: CASSQVGSNQPQHF.

The V and J genes are TRBV6-6 and TRBJ1-2, with a weak D call TRBD1 (5 bases). The germline V gene encodes CDR1 MNHNY and CDR2 SVGAGI (reference sequence). The CDR3 loop spans 15 amino acids. V shed 6 bases and J shed 6 bases, with 20 bases lying between them. CDR3 residues: CASRMGGLGRDGYTF. CDR3 DNA: TGTGCCAGCAGAATGGGGGGTCTGGGGAGAGATGGCTACACCTTC.

As concerns this clone: At one boundary the junction diverges from the germline segment, which might be a read error. The chain joins TRBV2 to TRBJ2-7; D gene ambiguous. The CDR3 is 8 amino acids. CDR1 and CDR2 (germline): SNHLY, FYNNEI. Written as DNA, the CDR3 is TGTGCCAGCAGCAAGCATAACTTC. Protein product: CASSKHNF.

The chain joins TRBV30 to TRBJ2-5; D tentatively fits TRBD1 or TRBD2 (5 bases each). CDR3 length: 15 residues. With 3 bases removed from V and 1 base from J, the gap between germline ends came to 15 bases. From germline, CDR1 is GTSNPN and CDR2 SVGIG (reference sequence). The CDR3 protein is CAWSWGWNPQETQYF. The DNA for the CDR3 is TGTGCCTGGAGCTGGGGGTGGAACCCCCAAGAGACCCAGTACTTC.

The rearrangement uses TRBV6-6 and TRBJ1-2; maybe TRBD1 (5 bases). Germline values: CDR1 MNHNY, CDR2 SVGAGI (reference sequence). The CDR3 contains 11 residues. Trimming removed 10 bases at V and 1 base at J, with 7 bases between. CDR3 bases: TGTGCCACACAGGTTAACTATGGCTACACCTTC. The encoded protein is CATQVNYGYTF.

Details on this clone: Other DNA sequences in the sample encode the same CDR3. The chain recombines TRBV11-3 with TRBJ2-7, with D hard to call. This CDR3 is built from 14 residues. Trimming left V 6 bases short and J 3 bases short, with 15 bases between. Germline CDR1 and CDR2: SGHNT and YENEEA. CDR3 sequence: CASSKGGSSYEQYF. CDR3 bases: TGTGCCAGCAGTAAGGGCGGTAGCAGCTACGAGCAGTACTTC.

This clone appeared many times. The chain combines TRBV7-9 with TRBJ2-5; 8 nucleotides agree with TRBD2. The length of the CDR3 is 15 residues. V trimming: 5 bases; J trimming: 2 bases; junction bases outside the gene matches: 7. CDR1 and CDR2 from the germline V gene are SEHNR and FQNEAQ (reference sequence). CDR3: CASSGAGESQETQYF. CDR3 coding DNA: TGTGCCAGCAGCGGAGCGGGAGAGTCTCAAGAGACCCAGTACTTC.

The genes are TRBV9 and TRBJ1-5; D gene unclear. The V gene lost 0 bases and the J gene lost 7 bases, with 11 bases spanning the gap. CDR1 and CDR2 (germline): SGDLS, YYNGEE. This CDR3 region has 14 residues. The CDR3: CASSVEADVQPQHF. In DNA form, the CDR3 reads TGTGCCAGCAGCGTAGAGGCGGACGTCCAGCCCCAGCATTTT. Full variable domain (outside the CDR3, taken from reference TRBV9 and TRBJ1-5): DSGVTQTPKHLITATGQRVTLRCSPRSGDLSVYWYQQSLDQGLQFLIQYYNGEERAKGNILERFSAQQFPDLHSELNLSSLELGDSALYFCASSVEADVQPQHFGDGTRLSIL.

The V call is TRBV7-3, the J call TRBJ2-5; D remains unclear. The CDR3 loop spans 13 amino acids. Trimming left V 2 bases short and J 5 bases short, with 9 bases between. Germline V gene data show CDR1 as SGHTA and CDR2 as FQGTGA. CDR3 residues: CASSLGVGETQYF. CDR3 nucleotide sequence: TGTGCCAGCAGCTTAGGTGTAGGGGAGACCCAGTACTTC. The variable domain in full, with the rest retrieved from reference TRBV7-3 and TRBJ2-5, is GAGVSQTPSNKVTEKGKYVELRCDPISGHTALYWYRQSLGQGPEFLIYFQGTGAADDSGLPNDRFFAVRPEGSVSTLKIQRTERGDSAVYLCASSLGVGETQYFGPGTRLLVL.

The chain links TRBV30 to TRBJ2-1; a possible D gene is TRBD2 (6 bases). Trimming took off 3 bases at V and 6 bases at J, with 21 bases between the two ends. The V gene's germline CDR1 is GTSNPN and CDR2 SVGIG (reference sequence). The CDR3 extends over 16 amino acids. The chain's CDR3 is CAWRTPPAGSSNEQFF. The CDR3 DNA follows: TGTGCCTGGAGGACTCCACCAGCGGGTAGCAGCAATGAGCAGTTCTTC. Complete variable domain (other parts from reference TRBV30 and TRBJ2-1): SQTIHQWPATLVQPVGSPLSLECTVEGTSNPNLYWYRQAAGRGLQLLFYSVGIGQISSEVPQNLSASRPQDRQFILSSKKLLLSDSGFYLCAWRTPPAGSSNEQFFGPGTRLTVL.

CDR3 nucleotides: TGTGCCAGCAGCTTAGGGGACAGGGGATTGATGTATGAGCAGTTCTTC. Protein sequence: CASSLGDRGLMYEQFF. The chain has TRBV7-6 and TRBJ2-1; 10 nucleotides line up with TRBD1. CDR1 is SGHVS and CDR2 is FNYEAQ in the germline V gene. The CDR3 is 16 residues long. Trimming at V came to 1 base and at J to 8 bases, leaving 8 bases not matched to a gene.

This rearrangement joins TRBV11-3 to TRBJ2-7, with 11 bases lining up with TRBD2. Trimming removed 3 bases from V and 0 bases from J; junction bases left unmatched: 1. There are 15 residues in the CDR3. The germline gives CDR1 SGHNT, CDR2 YENEEA. The CDR3 here is CASSFTSGGSYEQYF. CDR3 DNA sequence: TGTGCCAGCAGCTTCACTAGCGGGGGCTCCTACGAGCAGTACTTC.

The chain links TRBV4-1 to TRBJ2-7; D remains ambiguous. Germline CDR1 MGHRA, CDR2 YSYEKL. The CDR3 sequence is 13 residues long. Trimming shortened V by 3 bases and J by 2 bases, and 8 bases separated the two germline ends. The CDR3 reads CASSQPPTYEQYF. CDR3 sequence (DNA): TGCGCCAGCAGCCAGCCCCCAACCTACGAGCAGTACTTC.

CDR3 sequence reads: CASSQLAGEYNEQFF. The CDR3 DNA reads TGTGCCAGCAGCCAACTAGCGGGAGAGTACAATGAGCAGTTCTTC. This chain joins TRBV6-6 and TRBJ2-1; 11 bases map to TRBD2. Germline lookup yields CDR1 MNHNY and CDR2 SVGAGI (reference sequence). The CDR3 runs 15 residues. V lost 6 bases to trimming and J lost 4 bases; unmatched junction nucleotides: 5.

V and J are TRBV2 and TRBJ2-5; 7 positions match TRBD1. Germline lookup yields CDR1 SNHLY and CDR2 FYNNEI. CDR3 size: 15 residues. The junction had 13 bases not matched to a gene; V was cut back by 8 bases and J by 4 bases. CDR3 amino acids: CASPHRQGGGETQYF. The CDR3 bases are TGTGCCAGCCCCCACCGACAGGGCGGCGGAGAGACCCAGTACTTC.

The V gene is TRBV5-6, the J gene TRBJ2-7; D not resolved. The V end was cut by 4 bases, the J end by 0 bases, with 8 bases between. Germline V CDR1 and CDR2: SGHDT, YYEEEE. The CDR3 totals 13 residues. The CDR3 sequence: CASSRPSSYEQYF. The CDR3 DNA is TGTGCCAGCAGCCGCCCAAGCTCCTACGAGCAGTACTTC.